A selection of T cell receptor beta chains follows, all from one sample in a study of blood T cell repertoires in COVID-19. Clones were sequenced by immunoSEQ multiplex PCR, and TCRdb holds only the in-frame ones, with some missing. The profile shows roughly 100,000 clones, approximately 82% of them singletons. The sample comprised peripheral blood. All receptors come from an elderly woman with acute or convalescent COVID-19. CDR3s leave out the opening cysteine and the closing phenylalanine or tryptophan. The order of the fields is D gene, V gene, J gene, CDR3 protein. A D gene is named only where the DNA matches it firmly.

>TRBD2|TRBV19|TRBJ2-3
ASRKRGGSGTDTQY
>TRBD1|TRBV6-6|TRBJ1-5
ASSNIAGQGNQPQH
>NA|TRBV2|TRBJ2-1
ASRVDSSYNEQF
>TRBD1|TRBV5-1|TRBJ1-2
ASSLGTGPGYT
>TRBD1|TRBV2|TRBJ1-1
ASSSGNRGRTEAF
>NA|TRBV27|TRBJ2-1
ASSHGLGEYNEQF
>NA|TRBV5-1|TRBJ2-6
ASSLGDRLTSGANVLT
>NA|TRBV24-1|TRBJ2-3
ATSDPIGQAGSSDTQY
>NA|TRBV5-6|TRBJ2-2
ATEGGAGELF
>TRBD1|TRBV29-1|TRBJ2-5
SVSGTGQETQY
>TRBD1|TRBV11-2|TRBJ1-1
ASSLDRAGTEAF
>TRBD1|TRBV29-1|TRBJ2-2
SVDRGNTGELF
>TRBD2|TRBV5-4|TRBJ2-1
ASSLAGLPFPNNEQF
>TRBD1|TRBV2|TRBJ1-1
ASRADRGDTEAF
>NA|TRBV5-4|TRBJ2-5
ASSLNKGGQETQY
>TRBD1|TRBV10-2|TRBJ2-4
ASSLTGNGNIQY
>NA|TRBV18|TRBJ2-1
ASSPPSKNEQF
>TRBD2|TRBV7-2|TRBJ2-2
ASSLDLLAGVTGELF